This is a list of T cell receptor beta chains from one sample in a study of blood T cell repertoires in COVID-19. The data were produced by immunoSEQ multiplex PCR, yet TCRdb's version contains in-frame clones alone and is incomplete. The sample carries fewer than 350,000 clones, 86% recorded once. The source material was peripheral blood. All receptors derive from a woman aged 25 to 39 with COVID-19, enrolled during active disease. CDR3s include the opening cysteine and the closing phenylalanine or tryptophan. Each record gives: D gene, clone size, J gene, V gene, CDR3 protein, CDR3 DNA. A D gene is named only where the DNA matches it firmly. Part of the rows lack a size; the others show once, few, many or a class for expanded clones.

TRBD2	.	TRBJ2-5	TRBV19	CASSIGSASGETQYF	TGTGCCAGTAGTATAGGGAGTGCTAGCGGTGAGACCCAGTACTTC
TRBD1	.	TRBJ1-1	TRBV5-1	CASSPAQGVDTEAFF	TGCGCCAGCAGCCCAGCCCAGGGGGTGGACACTGAAGCTTTCTTT
TRBD1	.	TRBJ1-2	TRBV28	CASSYTGGGGYTF	TGTGCCAGCAGTTATACAGGGGGCGGTGGCTACACCTTC
TRBD1	.	TRBJ1-2	TRBV6-6	CASSTGQGRYSYGYTF	TGTGCCAGCAGCACCGGACAGGGACGCTACTCCTATGGCTACACCTTC
.	few	TRBJ2-1	TRBV5-8	CASSLRGSSYNEQFF	TGTGCCAGCAGCTTGCGAGGAAGCTCCTACAATGAGCAGTTCTTC
TRBD2	.	TRBJ2-3	TRBV7-6	CASSPGLAGADTQYF	TGTGCCAGCAGCCCGGGACTAGCGGGGGCAGATACGCAGTATTTT
TRBD1	.	TRBJ2-1	TRBV28	CASSLGIDRDYNEQFF	TGTGCCAGCAGTCTGGGGATAGACAGGGACTACAATGAGCAGTTCTTC
.	.	TRBJ2-7	TRBV6-5	CATQGGSYEQYF	TGTGCCACCCAGGGGGGCTCCTACGAGCAGTACTTC
TRBD2	.	TRBJ2-5	TRBV11-2	CASSLAPSGGRETQYF	TGTGCCAGCAGCTTAGCGCCTAGCGGGGGGCGGGAGACCCAGTACTTC
.	.	TRBJ2-7	TRBV7-2	CASSLINEQYF	TGTGCCAGCAGCTTAATCAACGAGCAGTACTTC
.	.	TRBJ2-3	TRBV5-1	CASSLGTSGTDTQYF	TGCGCCAGCAGCCTCGGGACATCTGGCACAGATACGCAGTATTTT
.	.	TRBJ2-6	TRBV28	CASVGSGQGGSGANVLTF	TGTGCCAGCGTCGGTTCTGGGCAGGGGGGCTCTGGGGCCAACGTCCTGACTTTC
TRBD1	.	TRBJ1-4	TRBV27	CASGATGDLEGLFF	TGTGCCAGCGGGGCGACAGGGGATTTGGAGGGACTGTTTTTT
.	.	TRBJ1-4	TRBV5-1	CASSLGGNEKLFF	TGCGCCAGCAGCTTGGGCGGAAATGAAAAACTGTTTTTT
.	.	TRBJ2-1	TRBV29-1	CSVEALENEQFF	TGCAGCGTTGAGGCCCTGGAGAATGAGCAGTTCTTC
.	.	TRBJ2-7	TRBV7-9	CASSLGTHEQYF	TGTGCCAGCAGCTTAGGGACACACGAGCAGTACTTC
TRBD1	.	TRBJ2-7	TRBV7-8	CASSLRGLEQYF	TGTGCCAGCAGCCTCAGGGGGCTTGAGCAGTACTTC
TRBD2	.	TRBJ2-1	TRBV27	CASSISGGASDEQFF	TGTGCCAGCAGTATTAGCGGGGGGGCCTCGGATGAGCAGTTCTTC
.	.	TRBJ2-5	TRBV3-1/TRBV3-2	CASSQFRFGVSRETQYF	TGTGCCAGCAGCCAGTTTAGATTCGGGGTTAGTCGAGAGACCCAGTACTTC
.	.	TRBJ2-1	TRBV10-1	CASSVGLEQFF	TGCGCCAGCAGTGTCGGTCTCGAGCAGTTCTTC
.	.	TRBJ1-5	TRBV2	CASTPDWGGDQPQHF	TGTGCCAGCACCCCTGACTGGGGAGGGGATCAGCCCCAGCATTTT
.	.	TRBJ2-7	TRBV28	CASSQTYEQYF	TGTGCCAGCAGTCAGACCTACGAGCAGTACTTC
TRBD2	.	TRBJ2-1	TRBV11-2	CASSPAGGLHSDEQFF	TGTGCCAGCAGCCCTGCGGGGGGCCTTCATTCCGATGAGCAGTTCTTC
TRBD1	.	TRBJ2-5	TRBV2	CATNPGQGRETQYF	TGTGCCACCAACCCGGGACAGGGAAGAGAGACCCAGTACTTC
.	.	TRBJ2-7	TRBV5-5	CASIPPGNSYEQYF	TGTGCCAGCATCCCCCCGGGTAACTCCTACGAGCAGTACTTC
TRBD1	.	TRBJ1-1	TRBV19	CATKTGGHTEAFF	TGTGCCACTAAGACAGGGGGGCACACTGAAGCTTTCTTT
TRBD1	.	TRBJ1-1	TRBV29-1	CSVRQGKTEAFF	TGCAGCGTCAGACAGGGGAAGACTGAAGCTTTCTTT
.	.	TRBJ1-1	TRBV9	CASSVMTGNTEAFF	TGTGCCAGCAGCGTCATGACAGGAAACACTGAAGCTTTCTTT
.	.	TRBJ2-1	TRBV18	CASSPLEERFF	TGTGCCAGCTCACCATTGGAGGAGAGGTTCTTC